The next 8 T cell receptor beta chains were all read from a single sample in a study of CD8 T cells in Susac syndrome. RNA totalling about 0.5 to 1 ug underwent reverse transcription with random hexamers. Via MiXCR, TCRdb re-called the immunoSEQ multiplex PCR reads, giving one row per CDR3 protein. The sample has fewer than 350,000 distinct CDR3 sequences, about 92% seen once; the top ten hold more than 0.06%. What was sequenced was CD4+ T cells from PBMCs. The receptor source for this set is a human donor with multiple sclerosis.

The sample holds a few counts of this clonotype. The chain uses TRBV7-9 and TRBJ2-7, with D perhaps matching TRBD1 or TRBD2 (5 bases each). Germline V gene data show CDR1 as SEHNR and CDR2 as FQNEAQ (reference sequence). V was trimmed by 2 bases and J by 0 bases, leaving 11 bases between them. CDR3 size: 15 residues. The CDR3 coding sequence is TGTGCCAGCAGCTTAACCGGGGCCAGCTCCTACGAGCAGTACTTC. Translating it yields CASSLTGASSYEQYF.

This clonotype has only one observation. The chain employs TRBV29-1 and TRBJ2-1, with a possible D match to TRBD2 (5 bases). V lost 8 bases and J lost 4, with 15 bases in between. The CDR3 runs to 13 residues. In germline, CDR1 is SQVTM, CDR2 ANQGSEA. CDR3: CSTGLSNYNEQFF. In DNA, the CDR3 is TGCAGCACCGGACTTTCAAATTACAATGAGCAGTTCTTC.

This chain joins TRBV20-1 and TRBJ2-7; TRBD2 is a possible D gene (5 bases). The V end was cut by 0 bases, the J end by 2 bases, with 11 bases between. From germline, CDR1 is DFQATT and CDR2 SNEGSKA (reference sequence). The length of the CDR3 is 14 residues. CDR3 coding DNA: TGCAGTGCTAGAGATCACGGGAACCCCTACGAGCAGTACTTC. Amino acid sequence: CSARDHGNPYEQYF.

This sequence joins TRBV5-1 and TRBJ1-1, with D possibly being TRBD1 (5 bases). Trimming took off 4 bases at V and 0 bases at J, with 13 bases between the two ends. The CDR3 consists of 15 residues. Germline CDR1 SGHRS, CDR2 YFSETQ. CDR3 nucleotides: TGCGCCAGCAGCCCTTCGGGGGATTTGAACACTGAAGCTTTCTTT. It encodes CASSPSGDLNTEAFF. Supplemented by reference TRBV5-1 and TRBJ1-1, the full variable domain reads KAGVTQTPRYLIKTRGQQVTLSCSPISGHRSVSWYQQTPGQGLQFLFEYFSETQRNKGNFPGRFSGRQFSNSRSEMNVSTLELGDSALYLCASSPSGDLNTEAFFGQGTRLTVV.

The V call is TRBV20-1, the J call TRBJ2-7, with 11 bases fitting TRBD2. V shed 6 bases and J 5 bases; nucleotides not matched to a gene: 9. The CDR3 extends over 14 amino acids. Germline values: CDR1 DFQATT, CDR2 SNEGSKA (reference sequence). The CDR3 sequence is CSAPIAGGRNEQYF. Written as DNA, the CDR3 is TGCAGTGCACCTATAGCGGGAGGGCGCAACGAGCAGTACTTC.

The CDR3 reads CSASSTGGLEQFF. The DNA of the CDR3 is TGCAGTGCTAGCTCCACGGGGGGTCTTGAGCAGTTCTTC. This sequence joins TRBV20-1 and TRBJ2-1; the match to TRBD2 covers 7 bases. After removal of 3 bases from V and 9 bases from J, the junction contained 8 bases not matched to a gene. The CDR3 has 13 amino acids. Germline lookup yields CDR1 DFQATT and CDR2 SNEGSKA (reference sequence).

This chain uses TRBV5-1 with TRBJ2-3, with D possibly being TRBD1 (5 bases). This CDR3 has 14 amino acids. Germline V gives CDR1 SGHRS, CDR2 YFSETQ. The V and J ends lost 0 bases and 4 bases respectively, with 9 bases between them. The DNA for the CDR3 is TGCGCCAGCAGCTTGGCACAGGACGCAGATACGCAGTATTTT. It is translated as CASSLAQDADTQYF.

This clonotype was seen more than once but under ten times. The chain recombines TRBV20-1 with TRBJ2-7; 10 bases are a match to TRBD2. The germline V gene has CDR1 DFQATT and CDR2 SNEGSKA (reference sequence). The CDR3 extends over 15 amino acids. After removal of 1 base from V and 6 bases from J, the junction contained 9 bases not matched to a gene. The CDR3 reads CSARALTSGRGEQYF. CDR3 nucleotides: TGCAGTGCTAGAGCGTTGACTAGCGGGCGAGGCGAGCAGTACTTC.